The 15 T cell receptor beta chains in this list originate from one sample, sequenced in a study of blood T cell repertoires in COVID-19. Using immunoSEQ multiplex PCR, the repertoire was profiled, and TCRdb retains in-frame clones only, with some absent. Of around 77,000 clones listed, 86% were seen once; the top ten hold roughly a tenth. The sequenced sample was peripheral blood. The receptor source for this set is a man in his 70s with active or convalescent COVID-19.

The V and J genes are TRBV28 and TRBJ2-1; D is undetermined. The CDR3 totals 12 residues. Germline loops: CDR1 MDHEN, CDR2 SYDVKM. V was pared by 2 bases and J by 4 bases, with 3 bases between. CDR3 sequence (DNA): TGTGCCAGCAGTTTAGTATACAATGAGCAGTTCTTC. It specifies CASSLVYNEQFF.

The genes are TRBV27 and TRBJ1-5; D unresolved. The CDR3 length is 13 residues. Germline lookup yields CDR1 MNHEY and CDR2 SMNVEV (reference sequence). V was shortened by 4 bases and J by 0 bases, with 4 bases between the two germline ends. CDR3 loop: CASSYGSNQPQHF. CDR3 DNA: TGTGCCAGCAGTTACGGTAGCAATCAGCCCCAGCATTTT.

This rearrangement joins TRBV9 to TRBJ1-4; possibly TRBD1 for D (6 bases). The CDR3 spans 15 residues. The germline V gene encodes CDR1 SGDLS and CDR2 YYNGEE. V was cut by 4 bases and J by 1 base, with 11 bases left in between. The CDR3: CASSPRGRTNEKLFF. CDR3 nucleotides: TGTGCCAGCAGCCCCAGGGGACGAACTAATGAAAAACTGTTTTTT.

This clone appeared a few times. The gene calls are TRBV28 and TRBJ1-4, with TRBD1 matching over 7 bases. Per germline, CDR1 MDHEN and CDR2 SYDVKM. V lost 6 bases to trimming and J lost 8 bases; unmatched junction nucleotides: 12. CDR3 length: 15 amino acids. The DNA for the CDR3 is TGTGCCAGCAGGTCTTTAGAGGGGGCGAAAGAAAAACTGTTTTTT. This gives the protein CASRSLEGAKEKLFF.

The sample holds a few counts of this clone. The chain employs TRBV12-3 or TRBV12-4 and TRBJ1-2; D gene unclear. V was trimmed by 1 base and J by 8 bases, leaving 8 bases between them. The CDR3 covers 12 residues. The DNA for the CDR3 is TGTGCCAGCAGTTTAGGGCCGTACGGCTACACCTTC. Its translation: CASSLGPYGYTF.

This chain uses TRBV11-2 with TRBJ1-2; 10 nucleotides agree with TRBD1. V gave up 5 bases and J gave up 7 bases; unmatched junction bases: 4. Germline CDR1 SGHAT, CDR2 FQNNGV. The CDR3 sequence is 13 residues long. The CDR3, as DNA: TGTGCCAGCAGCGTAGGGACAGGGGCTGGCTACACCTTC. This encodes CASSVGTGAGYTF.

This chain uses TRBV18 with TRBJ2-6; D gene ambiguous. The V and J ends lost 1 base and 1 base respectively, with 8 bases between them. The CDR3 length is 16 residues. Per the germline V gene, CDR1 is KGHSH and CDR2 is LQKENI. The CDR3 loop is CASSPLQVSGANVLTF. CDR3 coding DNA: TGTGCCAGCTCACCACTCCAGGTTTCTGGGGCCAACGTCCTGACTTTC.

The gene calls are TRBV28 and TRBJ1-4, with 7 bases lining up with TRBD1. Germline values: CDR1 MDHEN, CDR2 SYDVKM. CDR3 length: 14 residues. J was trimmed by 5 bases and V by 8 bases; bases with no gene match: 8. The CDR3 protein is CASSWAGGNEKLFF. The DNA of the CDR3 is TGTGCCAGCTCCTGGGCAGGGGGGAATGAAAAACTGTTTTTT.

The CDR3 sequence is CATSSEGDGRQYEQFF. CDR3 sequence (DNA): TGTGCCACCAGCAGTGAAGGGGATGGGCGTCAATATGAGCAGTTCTTC. The J gene is TRBJ2-1, the V gene TRBV15; weak D call: TRBD1 (5 bases). This CDR3 comprises 16 residues. Germline lookup yields CDR1 LNHNV and CDR2 YYDKDF (reference sequence). V dropped 3 bases and J dropped 8 bases, with 20 bases sitting between them.

This rearrangement joins TRBV6-5 to TRBJ2-7, with a possible D match to TRBD1 (5 bases). Germline V CDR1 and CDR2: MNHEY, SVGAGI. Trimming removed 6 bases at V and 3 bases at J, with 12 bases between. The CDR3 is 13 amino acids. As DNA, the CDR3 is TGTGCCAGCAGCCCGCGACAGAGCTACGAGCAGTACTTC. Its protein is CASSPRQSYEQYF.

This chain links TRBV27 with TRBJ2-7; 7 nucleotides align to TRBD1. The CDR3 spans 13 residues. The germline V gene encodes CDR1 MNHEY and CDR2 SMNVEV (reference sequence). V shed 8 bases, J shed 2 bases, and the junction held 6 bases outside the gene matches. CDR3 in DNA: TGTGCCAGCTCAAACCAGGGGGCCTACGAGCAGTACTTC. Its protein is CASSNQGAYEQYF.

The chain uses TRBV28 and TRBJ2-7; 9 bases fit TRBD1. The germline CDR1 and CDR2 sequences are MDHEN and SYDVKM. This CDR3 region has 14 residues. V shed 7 bases and J 2 bases; nucleotides not matched to a gene: 6. Written as DNA, the CDR3 is TGTGCCAGCACCTTAAACAGGGGGCCCTACGAGCAGTACTTC. Its protein product is CASTLNRGPYEQYF.

The chain couples TRBV19 to TRBJ2-3; 14 nucleotides line up with TRBD2. This CDR3 has 18 residues. V shed 3 bases, J shed 4 bases, and the junction held 9 bases outside the gene matches. The germline V gene has CDR1 LNHDA and CDR2 SQIVND (reference sequence). The CDR3 DNA reads TGTGCCAGTAGTATCGAAGGACTAGCGGGGGGCGTCCCAGATACGCAGTATTTT. It encodes CASSIEGLAGGVPDTQYF.

The chain links TRBV27 to TRBJ1-6, with D tentatively TRBD1 (5 bases). Germline CDR1 is MNHEY and CDR2 is SMNVEV (reference sequence). CDR3 length: 15 residues. V lost 3 bases to trimming and J lost 10 bases, with 16 bases between them. The CDR3 coding sequence is TGTGCCAGCAGTTTTGACAGTCTTATGCGGTCACCCCTCCACTTT. Protein product: CASSFDSLMRSPLHF.

The chain carries TRBV5-6 and TRBJ2-1; no definite D call. Germline V gene sequence: CDR1 SGHDT, CDR2 YYEEEE. This CDR3 comprises 13 residues. Between the trimmed V and J ends, which lost 0 bases and 3 bases, there was a span of 4 bases. CDR3 nucleotides: TGTGCCAGCAGCTTGGAACTCTACAATGAGCAGTTCTTC. It encodes CASSLELYNEQFF. Full variable domain (missing parts from reference TRBV5-6 and TRBJ2-1): DAGVTQSPTHLIKTRGQQVTLRCSPKSGHDTVSWYQQALGQGPQFIFQYYEEEERQRGNFPDRFSGHQFPNYSSELNVNALLLGDSALYLCASSLELYNEQFFGPGTRLTVL.